The clone carrying this T cell receptor beta chain was detected a few times. Per germline, CDR1 MNHNS and CDR2 SASEGT. There are 16 residues in the CDR3. Trimming pared 2 bases from V and 7 bases from J, leaving 15 bases between. The sample is drawn from a study of identical twins. TCRdb analysed the 5' RACE reads with MiXCR anew, one entry per CDR3 protein. The sample comprises about 520,000 distinct CDR3 sequences, 20% to 25% of which are singletons, and 0.91% rests with the top ten. The sample also formed part of further work on T cells expressing NK-cell markers.

The rearrangement joins TRBV6-1 to TRBJ1-6; D perhaps matches TRBD1 (5 bases). Source material: CD4+ T cells sorted from blood. This receptor was identified in a woman aged 18-35 years in good health. The CDR3 sequence: CASSELEGNRNSPLHF. Here the CDR3 DNA reads TGTGCCAGCAGTGAATTGGAGGGGAACAGGAATTCACCCCTCCACTTT.